Below are 14 T cell receptor beta chains sequenced from a single sample in a study of OX40 agonist ivuxolimab in advanced cancers. Libraries were built with the immunoSEQ multiplex PCR assay. Drawn from immuneACCESS, this table holds only the in-frame rearrangements with V and J called that TCRdb kept. Clones are partly lost; checked studies trace under half to an unresolved V gene and leave the rest unexplained. For this sample there are some 90,000 clones; about 93% appear just once. The ten largest clones capture under 0.95% of the sample. The sequenced sample was CD4+ or CD8+ T cells sorted from blood, obtained in a trial of the OX40 agonist ivuxolimab. The source is an adult with an advanced solid tumor such as melanoma, head and neck, liver or kidney cancer.

This chain connects TRBV9 to TRBJ2-7; 11 nucleotides align to TRBD2. CDR1 and CDR2 from the germline V gene are SGDLS and YYNGEE. The CDR3 is 15 amino acids. V lost 4 bases and J lost 4; bases outside the gene matches: 7. The CDR3 sequence is CASSPLAGAYYEQYF. The CDR3 DNA is TGTGCCAGCAGCCCACTAGCGGGAGCCTATTACGAGCAGTACTTC.

This chain uses TRBV11-3 with TRBJ1-1; D is unclear. V lost 2 bases and J 0 bases, leaving 4 bases between the germline ends. Germline lookup yields CDR1 SGHNT and CDR2 YENEEA. The CDR3 runs to 13 residues. CDR3 in DNA: TGTGCCAGCAGCTTATACATGAACACTGAAGCTTTCTTT. Its translation: CASSLYMNTEAFF.

The chain is built from TRBV6-6 and TRBJ2-2; D not certain. There are 15 residues in the CDR3. Trimming removed 5 bases at V and 5 bases at J, with 15 bases between. Germline-derived CDR1 and CDR2 are MNHNY and SVGAGI (reference sequence). The CDR3 region is CASSPDRGNTGELFF. CDR3 bases: TGTGCCAGCAGTCCGGACCGAGGAAATACCGGGGAGCTGTTTTTT.

The chain uses TRBV9 and TRBJ2-3; D is perhaps TRBD1 (5 bases). CDR1 SGDLS and CDR2 YYNGEE come from the germline V gene. Trimming left V 0 bases short and J 3 bases short, with 11 bases between. This CDR3 spans 15 amino acids. CDR3 sequence: CASSVGGQGTDTQYF. The DNA for the CDR3 is TGTGCCAGCAGCGTAGGAGGTCAGGGAACAGATACGCAGTATTTT.

V and J are TRBV7-8 and TRBJ2-7; 8 bases are a match to TRBD2. The CDR3 spans 16 residues. The germline V gene has CDR1 SGHVS and CDR2 FQNEAQ. The V gene end was trimmed by 5 bases and the J gene end by 4 bases; junction bases not matched to a gene: 13. In DNA, the CDR3 is TGTGCCAGCAGCCCACTTCGGGGGGGCATGCGGTACGAGCAGTACTTC. Translating gives CASSPLRGGMRYEQYF.

The CDR3 loop reads CASRGTSGTAGELFF. The CDR3 DNA reads as TGTGCCAGCAGAGGGACTAGCGGGACAGCCGGGGAGCTGTTTTTT. The chain carries TRBV2 and TRBJ2-2; TRBD2 agrees at 13 bases. There are 15 residues in the CDR3. Trimming removed 6 bases from V and 6 bases from J; junction bases left unmatched: 4. The V gene's germline CDR1 is SNHLY and CDR2 FYNNEI.

CDR3 DNA sequence: TGTGCCTCTGGGGGACCTAATGAAAAACTGTTTTTT. As protein: CASGGPNEKLFF. The chain couples TRBV30 to TRBJ1-4, with D possibly TRBD1 on 5 matching bases. The CDR3 length is 12 residues. V gave up 7 bases and J gave up 3 bases, with 9 bases separating them. CDR1 GTSNPN and CDR2 SVGIG come from the germline V gene (reference sequence).

The genes are TRBV19 and TRBJ1-3; D ambiguous. In germline, CDR1 is LNHDA, CDR2 SQIVND (reference sequence). This CDR3 has 10 amino acids. Deletions cut 10 bases from V and 5 bases from J, with 6 bases between. The CDR3 loop reads CANPRNTIYF. DNA of the CDR3: TGTGCCAACCCCAGAAACACCATATATTTT.

The chain combines TRBV5-1 with TRBJ2-2; perhaps TRBD2 as D (6 bases). The V end was cut by 5 bases, the J end by 1 base, with 12 bases between. Germline lookup yields CDR1 SGHRS and CDR2 YFSETQ. The CDR3 sequence is 15 residues long. The CDR3 spells CASRSAAGNTGELFF. CDR3 bases: TGCGCCAGCAGATCCGCAGCGGGGAACACCGGGGAGCTGTTTTTT.

J is TRBJ2-2 and V is TRBV10-3, with D uncertain. Germline V CDR1 and CDR2: ENHRY, SYGVKD. The V and J ends lost 0 bases and 7 bases respectively, with 0 bases between them. This CDR3 is 11 amino acids long. CDR3 bases: TGTGCCATCAGTGAGTCCGGGGAGCTGTTTTTT. As protein: CAISESGELFF.

The genes are TRBV5-1 and TRBJ2-7; D assignment may be TRBD1 or TRBD2 (5 bases each). V was clipped by 0 bases and J by 7 bases, with 14 bases between them. The CDR3 runs to 14 residues. Germline V gene lookup returns CDR1 SGHRS and CDR2 YFSETQ. DNA for the CDR3: TGCGCCAGCAGCTTGGCTGTACAGGAGGCGGAGCAGTACTTC. It codes for CASSLAVQEAEQYF. Using reference TRBV5-1 and TRBJ2-7 for the parts outside the CDR3, the full variable domain is KAGVTQTPRYLIKTRGQQVTLSCSPISGHRSVSWYQQTPGQGLQFLFEYFSETQRNKGNFPGRFSGRQFSNSRSEMNVSTLELGDSALYLCASSLAVQEAEQYFGPGTRLTVT.

The rearrangement links TRBV5-1 to TRBJ2-5; 9 bases map to TRBD2. Losses at the gene ends were 0 bases for V and 5 bases for J; bases not matched to a gene: 5. The CDR3 runs 15 residues. CDR1 and CDR2 (germline): SGHRS, YFSETQ. CDR3 amino acids: CASSLGSGSFETQYF. CDR3 sequence (DNA): TGCGCCAGCAGCTTGGGTAGCGGGAGTTTCGAGACCCAGTACTTC.

This chain connects TRBV5-1 to TRBJ2-5; tentatively, D is TRBD2 (7 bases). CDR1 and CDR2 (germline): SGHRS, YFSETQ. CDR3 length: 16 residues. V shed 4 bases and J shed 0 bases, with 16 bases lying between them. The CDR3 region is CASSRGTLANQETQYF. The CDR3 bases are TGCGCCAGCAGCCGAGGGACACTAGCGAACCAAGAGACCCAGTACTTC. Full variable domain (remainder filled in from reference TRBV5-1 and TRBJ2-5): KAGVTQTPRYLIKTRGQQVTLSCSPISGHRSVSWYQQTPGQGLQFLFEYFSETQRNKGNFPGRFSGRQFSNSRSEMNVSTLELGDSALYLCASSRGTLANQETQYFGPGTRLLVL.

V gene TRBV6-4 combines with J gene TRBJ1-5, with 7 bases fitting TRBD1. The germline gives CDR1 MRHNA, CDR2 SNTAGT. V shed 1 base and J 3 bases; nucleotides not matched to a gene: 18. The CDR3 spans 20 residues. The CDR3 DNA reads as TGTGCCAGCAGTGACTATGACAGGGACGTTCATGAGGGAAACAATCAGCCCCAGCATTTT. Encoded protein: CASSDYDRDVHEGNNQPQHF.